A single TCR beta chain is shown here with its context. This sample was taken from a study of blood T cell repertoires in COVID-19. Original data processing: Estimates of nucleated cell counts were drawn from the amplification of reference gene primers. The data were produced by immunoSEQ multiplex PCR, yet TCRdb's version contains in-frame clones alone and is incomplete. The DNA was the basis for D and trimming; V, J and clone size are from that table. The repertoire has fewer than 200,000 clones, roughly 86% of them found once; the top ten carry about 2.5%. This CDR3 has 12 amino acids. V was shortened by 0 bases and J by 9 bases, with 9 bases between the two germline ends. Germline CDR1 reads LGHDT; CDR2 reads YNNKEL (reference sequence).

The sample comprised peripheral blood. The V and J genes are TRBV3-1 (or the pseudogene TRBV3-2) and TRBJ2-7; D is uncertain. The TCR originated in a man aged 35 to 55 with active or convalescent COVID-19. CDR3 DNA sequence: TGTGCCAGCAGCCAAGATCCGGCAGGGCAGTACTTC. Residues: CASSQDPAGQYF.